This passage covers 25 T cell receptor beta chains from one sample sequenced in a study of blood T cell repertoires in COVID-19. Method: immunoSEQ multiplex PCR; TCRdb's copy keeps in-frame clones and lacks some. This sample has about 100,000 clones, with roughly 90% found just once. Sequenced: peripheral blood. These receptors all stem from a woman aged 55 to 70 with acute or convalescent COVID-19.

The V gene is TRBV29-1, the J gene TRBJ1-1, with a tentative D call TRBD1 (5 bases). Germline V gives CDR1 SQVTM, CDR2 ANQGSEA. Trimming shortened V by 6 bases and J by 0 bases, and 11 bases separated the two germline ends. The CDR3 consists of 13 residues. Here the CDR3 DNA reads TGCAGCGTGTACGAGGACATGAACACTGAAGCTTTCTTT. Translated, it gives CSVYEDMNTEAFF.

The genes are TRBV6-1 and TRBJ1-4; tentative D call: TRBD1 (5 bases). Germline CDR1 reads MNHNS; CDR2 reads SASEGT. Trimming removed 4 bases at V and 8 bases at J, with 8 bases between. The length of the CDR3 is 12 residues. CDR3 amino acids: CASSARGEKLFF. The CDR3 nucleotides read TGTGCCAGCAGTGCTCGGGGGGAAAAACTGTTTTTT.

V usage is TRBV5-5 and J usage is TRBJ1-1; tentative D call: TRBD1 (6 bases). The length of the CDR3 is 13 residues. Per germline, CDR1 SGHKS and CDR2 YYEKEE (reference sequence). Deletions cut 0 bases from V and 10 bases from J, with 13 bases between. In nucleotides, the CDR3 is TGTGCCAGCAGCTTGGATGCGGCCAGGGGAGCTTTCTTT. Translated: CASSLDAARGAFF.

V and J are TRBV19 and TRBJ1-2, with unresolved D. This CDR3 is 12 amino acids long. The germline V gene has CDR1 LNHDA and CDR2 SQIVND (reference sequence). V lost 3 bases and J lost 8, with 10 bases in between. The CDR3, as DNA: TGTGCCAGTAGTATCGCCGAGTACGGCTACACCTTC. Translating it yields CASSIAEYGYTF.

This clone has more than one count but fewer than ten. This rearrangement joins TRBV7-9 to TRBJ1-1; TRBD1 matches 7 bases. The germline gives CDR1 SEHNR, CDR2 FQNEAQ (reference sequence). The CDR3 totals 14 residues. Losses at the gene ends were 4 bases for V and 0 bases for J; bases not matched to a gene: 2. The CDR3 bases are TGTGCCAGCAGCTGGGGACAGATGAACACTGAAGCTTTCTTT. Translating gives CASSWGQMNTEAFF.

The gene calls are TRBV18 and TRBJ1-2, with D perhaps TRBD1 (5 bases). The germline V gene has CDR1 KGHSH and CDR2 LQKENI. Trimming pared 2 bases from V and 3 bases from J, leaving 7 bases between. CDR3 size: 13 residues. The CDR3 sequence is CASSPGGDYGYTF. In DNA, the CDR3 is TGTGCCAGCTCACCAGGGGGGGACTATGGCTACACCTTC.

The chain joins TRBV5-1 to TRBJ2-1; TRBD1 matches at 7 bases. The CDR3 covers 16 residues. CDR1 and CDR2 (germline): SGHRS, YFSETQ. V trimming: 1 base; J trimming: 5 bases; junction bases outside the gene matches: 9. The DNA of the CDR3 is TGCGCCAGCAGCTTGCCCGGGACAGTCGTCAACAATGAGCAGTTCTTC. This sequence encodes CASSLPGTVVNNEQFF.

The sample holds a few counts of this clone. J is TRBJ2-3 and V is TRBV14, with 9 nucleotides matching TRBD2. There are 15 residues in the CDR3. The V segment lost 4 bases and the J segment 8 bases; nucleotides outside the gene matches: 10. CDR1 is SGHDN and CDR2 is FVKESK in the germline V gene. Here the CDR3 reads CASSPTLAGVGTQYF. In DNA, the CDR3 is TGTGCCAGCAGCCCTACGTTAGCGGGAGTTGGTACGCAGTATTTT.

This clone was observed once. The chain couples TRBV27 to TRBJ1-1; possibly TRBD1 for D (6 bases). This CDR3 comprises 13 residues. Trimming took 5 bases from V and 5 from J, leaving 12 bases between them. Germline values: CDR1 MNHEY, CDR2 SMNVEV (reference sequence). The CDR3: CASSPQGSTEAFF. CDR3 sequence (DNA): TGTGCCAGCAGTCCACAGGGTTCGACTGAAGCTTTCTTT.

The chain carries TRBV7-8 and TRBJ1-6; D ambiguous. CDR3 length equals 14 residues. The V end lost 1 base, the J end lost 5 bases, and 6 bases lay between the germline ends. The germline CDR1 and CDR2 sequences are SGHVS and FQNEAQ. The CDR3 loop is CASSLGQDNSPLHF. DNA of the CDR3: TGTGCCAGCAGCTTAGGGCAGGATAATTCACCCCTCCACTTT.

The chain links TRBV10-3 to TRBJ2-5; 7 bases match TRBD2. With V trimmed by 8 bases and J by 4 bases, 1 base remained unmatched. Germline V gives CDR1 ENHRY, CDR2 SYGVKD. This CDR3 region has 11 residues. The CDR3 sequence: CAIGGGETQYF. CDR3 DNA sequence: TGTGCCATCGGGGGGGGAGAGACCCAGTACTTC.

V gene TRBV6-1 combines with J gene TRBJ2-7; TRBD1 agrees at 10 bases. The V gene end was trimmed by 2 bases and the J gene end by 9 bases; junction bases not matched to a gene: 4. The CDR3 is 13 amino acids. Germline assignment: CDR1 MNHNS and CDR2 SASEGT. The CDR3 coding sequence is TGTGCCAGCAGTGAACTGAGGGACAGGGGGCAGTACGTC. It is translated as CASSELRDRGQYV.

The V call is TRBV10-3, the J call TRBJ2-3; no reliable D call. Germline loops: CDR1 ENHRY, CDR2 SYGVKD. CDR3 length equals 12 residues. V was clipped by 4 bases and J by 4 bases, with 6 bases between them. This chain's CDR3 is CAISGQADTQYF. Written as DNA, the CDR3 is TGTGCCATCAGTGGTCAGGCAGATACGCAGTATTTT.

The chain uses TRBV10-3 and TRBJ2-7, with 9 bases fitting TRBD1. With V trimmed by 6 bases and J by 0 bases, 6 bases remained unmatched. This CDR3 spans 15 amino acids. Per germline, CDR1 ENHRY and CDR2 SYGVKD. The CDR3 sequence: CAIRGQGVSSYEQYF. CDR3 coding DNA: TGTGCCATCAGGGGACAGGGAGTGAGCTCCTACGAGCAGTACTTC.

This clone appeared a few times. The CDR3 coding sequence is TGTGCCAGCAGCCAAGATCGAAGACTAGCGGGAGGGCAAGGCGGGGAGCTGTTTTTT. It specifies CASSQDRRLAGGQGGELFF. V is TRBV4-2 and J is TRBJ2-2, with TRBD2 identical over 14 bases. This CDR3 spans 19 amino acids. J gave up 7 bases and V 0 bases, and 10 bases lay outside the gene matches. CDR1 LGHNA and CDR2 YNFKEQ come from the germline V gene.

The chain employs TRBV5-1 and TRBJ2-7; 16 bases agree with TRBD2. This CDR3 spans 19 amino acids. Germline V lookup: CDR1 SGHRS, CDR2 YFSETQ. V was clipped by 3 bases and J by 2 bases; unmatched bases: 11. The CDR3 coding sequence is TGCGCCAGCAGCTCCTCCGGGACTAGCGGGAGGGCTCTAACCTACGAGCAGTACTTC. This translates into CASSSSGTSGRALTYEQYF.

CDR3 amino acids: CASSGTGSAEAFF. DNA of the CDR3: TGTGCCAGCTCGGGGACAGGGTCCGCTGAAGCTTTCTTT. The rearrangement joins TRBV18 to TRBJ1-1, with 9 bases matching TRBD1. The junction had 5 bases not matched to a gene; V was cut back by 6 bases and J by 6 bases. Germline loops: CDR1 KGHSH, CDR2 LQKENI. This CDR3 contains 13 residues.

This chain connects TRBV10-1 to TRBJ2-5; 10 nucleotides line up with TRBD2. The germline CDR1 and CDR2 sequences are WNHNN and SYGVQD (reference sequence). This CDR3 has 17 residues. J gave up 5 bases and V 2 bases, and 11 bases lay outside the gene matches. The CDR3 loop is CASSESLAGAVWETQYF. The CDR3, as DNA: TGCGCCAGCAGTGAGAGTCTAGCGGGAGCGGTCTGGGAGACCCAGTACTTC.

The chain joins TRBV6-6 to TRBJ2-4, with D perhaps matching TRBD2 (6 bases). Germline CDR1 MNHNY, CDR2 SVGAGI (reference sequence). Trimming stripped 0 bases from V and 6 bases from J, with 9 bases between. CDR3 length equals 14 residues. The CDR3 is CASSYSGGRNIQYF. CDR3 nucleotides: TGTGCCAGCAGTTACTCGGGGGGTAGAAACATTCAGTACTTC.

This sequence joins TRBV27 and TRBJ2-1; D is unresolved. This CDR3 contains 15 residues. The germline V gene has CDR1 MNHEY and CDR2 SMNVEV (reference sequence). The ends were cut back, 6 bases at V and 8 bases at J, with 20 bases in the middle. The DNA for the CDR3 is TGTGCCAGCAGCTCTGATACCATCGGGTTGGATGAGCAGTTCTTC. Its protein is CASSSDTIGLDEQFF.

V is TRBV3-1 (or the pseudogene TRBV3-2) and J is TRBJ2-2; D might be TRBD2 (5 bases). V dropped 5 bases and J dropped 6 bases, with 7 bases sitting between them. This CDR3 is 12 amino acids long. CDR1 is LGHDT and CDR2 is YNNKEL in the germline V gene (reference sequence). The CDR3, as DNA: TGTGCCAGCAGCTTACTAGCCGGGGAGCTGTTTTTT. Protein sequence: CASSLLAGELFF.

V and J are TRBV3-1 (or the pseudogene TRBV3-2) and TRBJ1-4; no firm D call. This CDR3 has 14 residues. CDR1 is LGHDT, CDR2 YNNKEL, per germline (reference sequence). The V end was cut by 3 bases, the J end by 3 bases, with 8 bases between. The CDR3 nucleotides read TGTGCCAGCAGCCAGCGAGGTCCTAATGAAAAACTGTTTTTT. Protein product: CASSQRGPNEKLFF.

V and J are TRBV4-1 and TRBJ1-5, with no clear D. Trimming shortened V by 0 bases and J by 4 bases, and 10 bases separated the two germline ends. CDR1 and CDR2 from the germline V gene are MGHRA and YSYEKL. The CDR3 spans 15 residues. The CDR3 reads CASSQDGLPNQPQHF. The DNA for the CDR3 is TGCGCCAGCAGCCAAGATGGGCTACCTAATCAGCCCCAGCATTTT.

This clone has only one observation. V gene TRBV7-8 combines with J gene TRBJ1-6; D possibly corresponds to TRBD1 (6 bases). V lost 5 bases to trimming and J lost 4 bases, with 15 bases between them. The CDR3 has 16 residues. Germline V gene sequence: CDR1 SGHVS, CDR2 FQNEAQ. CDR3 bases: TGTGCCAGCAGCACTAGGACAGATTCATATAATTCACCCCTCCACTTT. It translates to CASSTRTDSYNSPLHF.

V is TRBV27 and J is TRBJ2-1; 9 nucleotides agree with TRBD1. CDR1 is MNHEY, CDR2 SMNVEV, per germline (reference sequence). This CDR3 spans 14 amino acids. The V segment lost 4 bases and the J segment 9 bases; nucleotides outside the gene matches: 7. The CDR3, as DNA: TGTGCCAGCAGTTCCAGGGACAGGGTTGGTGAGCAGTTCTTC. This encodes CASSSRDRVGEQFF.